This paragraph covers one T cell receptor (beta chain) sequence. Its antigen is as yet unknown. The data belong to a study of CD8 T cells in ankylosing spondylitis. Whole-study results and caveats: Several of the motif variants were reported before in synovial fluid and blood from reactive arthritis.

The CDR3 is 15 amino acids. After removal of 3 bases from V and 6 bases from J, the junction contained 12 bases not matched to a gene. CDR1 and CDR2 (germline): DFQATT, SNEGSKA (reference sequence). TCRdb reprocessed the 5' RACE reads with MiXCR, giving one entry per CDR3 protein. In the table there are 310,000 or so distinct CDR3 sequences, around 18% of which are singletons. The chain recombines TRBV20-1 with TRBJ2-5; 8 bases are a match to TRBD2. The sequence derives from a male donor with ankylosing spondylitis or in good health (not recorded which). The sample was blood, either unsorted or a sorted T cell fraction (not recorded which). CDR3 nucleotide sequence: TGCAGTGCTAGTCATTTAAGCGGGGGTACAAAGACCCAGTACTTC. It specifies CSASHLSGGTKTQYF.